These 24 T cell receptor beta chains were sequenced from one sample in a study of spatial heterogeneity in lung cancer. The study, taken as a whole, reports: Higher tumor mutation counts went along with higher counts of expanded intratumoral alpha and beta TCRs.

The time point is: sample taken at primary tumor resection. TCRdb re-called the 5' RACE reads with MiXCR, one entry per CDR3 protein. This table has several thousand distinct CDR3 sequences, over 12% appearing once. Their antigens remain unidentified. Sequenced material: lung tumor tissue, taken at surgery. The receptors were sampled from a female donor with early-stage non-small cell lung cancer.

In this sample, this clonotype is medium-sized. The chain has TRBV28 and TRBJ1-2, with D tentatively TRBD1 (6 bases). The CDR3 has 13 amino acids. Deletions cut 2 bases from V and 4 bases from J, with 8 bases between. The germline gives CDR1 MDHEN, CDR2 SYDVKM. CDR3 sequence reads: CASSLRGGYGYTF. The CDR3, as DNA: TGTGCCAGCAGTTTACGAGGGGGCTATGGCTACACCTTC.

The rearrangement uses TRBV2 and TRBJ2-2, with D unclear. Trimming cost V 8 bases and J 7 bases, with 5 bases left between them. The CDR3 covers 10 residues. Germline V gene lookup returns CDR1 SNHLY and CDR2 FYNNEI. The CDR3 sequence: CASGVGELFF. CDR3 nucleotides: TGTGCCAGCGGTGTCGGGGAGCTGTTTTTT.

Judged by abundance, this clonotype is medium-sized. The chain recombines TRBV10-2 with TRBJ2-2; possible D gene TRBD2, 6 bases. Germline values: CDR1 WSHSY, CDR2 SAAADI. Trimming shortened V by 8 bases and J by 4 bases, and 17 bases separated the two germline ends. This CDR3 comprises 15 residues. DNA of the CDR3: TGCGCCAGCTCAGGCAGCGGGTTTCGCACCGGGGAGCTGTTTTTT. As protein: CASSGSGFRTGELFF.

This chain connects TRBV12-3 or TRBV12-4 to TRBJ1-5; D is unresolved. Trimming removed 1 base from V and 13 bases from J, with 14 bases in between. The CDR3 runs to 13 residues. The CDR3 nucleotides are TGTGCCAGCAGTTTAGATAGCGGCGGTAAGCAGCATTTT. This codes for CASSLDSGGKQHF.

In its sample, this clonotype is medium-sized (0.01 to 0.1%). The V call is TRBV12-3 or TRBV12-4, the J call TRBJ1-4; no clear D gene. Trimming cost V 0 bases and J 8 bases, with 7 bases left between them. The CDR3 covers 13 residues. Here the CDR3 reads CASSLAGREKLFF. DNA for the CDR3: TGTGCCAGCAGTTTAGCAGGTCGGGAAAAACTGTTTTTT.

Sample share makes this clonotype medium-sized. The rearrangement uses TRBV20-1 and TRBJ1-2; a possible D gene is TRBD1 (6 bases). The CDR3 is 14 amino acids. Germline CDR1 DFQATT, CDR2 SNEGSKA (reference sequence). V gave up 1 base and J gave up 8 bases, with 17 bases separating them. CDR3 protein: CSARARGGAGGYTF. CDR3 DNA sequence: TGCAGTGCTAGAGCCCGCGGGGGCGCGGGAGGCTACACCTTC.

This clonotype rates as medium-sized. The V gene is TRBV6-6, the J gene TRBJ1-1; 8 bases are shared with TRBD1. Germline loops: CDR1 MNHNY, CDR2 SVGAGI (reference sequence). Unmatched junction bases numbered 5, after V lost 6 bases and J lost 5 bases. This CDR3 has 13 residues. DNA for the CDR3: TGTGCCAGCAGATCACAGGGGGGAACTGAAGCTTTCTTT. Translation gives CASRSQGGTEAFF.

This clonotype was seen repeatedly, ten times or more. The CDR3 DNA is TGTGCCAGCAGGACAGGTACCTACGAGCAGTACTTC. It is translated as CASRTGTYEQYF. The chain combines TRBV2 with TRBJ2-7; the D gene is possibly TRBD1 (6 bases). This CDR3 has 12 amino acids. Germline lookup yields CDR1 SNHLY and CDR2 FYNNEI. Trimming stripped 6 bases from V and 2 bases from J, with 8 bases between.

This clonotype is deemed medium-sized. The chain links TRBV27 to TRBJ1-1, with TRBD1 identical over 7 bases. J lost 8 bases, V lost 5 bases, and 8 bases had no gene match. The CDR3 loop spans 13 amino acids. CDR1 MNHEY and CDR2 SMNVEV come from the germline V gene (reference sequence). Here the CDR3 reads CASSQWTGSEAFF. The CDR3 nucleotides read TGTGCCAGCAGTCAGTGGACAGGATCCGAAGCTTTCTTT.

This clonotype is medium-sized by share. The genes are TRBV6-5 and TRBJ2-3, with TRBD2 matching over 11 bases. V shed 6 bases and J 3 bases; nucleotides not matched to a gene: 8. Germline-derived CDR1 and CDR2 are MNHEY and SVGAGI. The CDR3 is 16 residues long. The CDR3 is CASSTLAGGETDTQYF. CDR3 in DNA: TGTGCCAGCAGCACCCTAGCGGGGGGTGAAACAGATACGCAGTATTTT.

This clonotype ranks as medium-sized. The chain has TRBV12-3 or TRBV12-4 and TRBJ1-5; D gene uncertain. The V end lost 4 bases, the J end lost 0 bases, and 7 bases lay between the germline ends. The CDR3 is 14 amino acids. CDR3 in amino acids: CASSSPVSNQPQHF. In DNA, the CDR3 is TGTGCCAGCAGTTCCCCAGTTAGCAATCAGCCCCAGCATTTT.

This clonotype was observed at least ten times. This chain uses TRBV7-7 with TRBJ2-5; 10 bases line up with TRBD1. The CDR3 spans 16 residues. J lost 3 bases, V lost 2 bases, and 6 bases had no gene match. CDR1 is SSHAT and CDR2 is FNYEAQ in the germline V gene (reference sequence). CDR3 in amino acids: CASSLSTGTGEETQYF. The CDR3 DNA sequence: TGTGCCAGCAGCTTATCCACCGGGACAGGGGAAGAGACCCAGTACTTC.

By share, this clonotype counts as medium-sized. This chain uses TRBV7-2 with TRBJ1-2; D not certain. The V end was cut by 2 bases, the J end by 6 bases, with 10 bases between. Germline values: CDR1 SGHTA, CDR2 FQGNSA. CDR3 length equals 13 residues. The CDR3 DNA reads as TGTGCCAGCAGCTTAAGGGTTTTGGATGGCTACACCTTC. Protein: CASSLRVLDGYTF.

By sample share, this clonotype is medium-sized. The chain recombines TRBV15 with TRBJ2-3, with D possibly being TRBD1 or TRBD2 (6 bases each). The CDR3 covers 16 residues. Germline assignment: CDR1 LNHNV and CDR2 YYDKDF (reference sequence). V shed 4 bases and J shed 3 bases, with 17 bases lying between them. CDR3 amino acids: CATSTQRVGGTDTQYF. The CDR3 DNA sequence: TGTGCCACCAGCACCCAGAGAGTAGGGGGGACAGATACGCAGTATTTT.

In its sample, this clonotype ranks as medium-sized. The DNA of the CDR3 is TGTGCCAGCAGCCCAGGGACAGCTAGCACAGATACGCAGTATTTT. Protein: CASSPGTASTDTQYF. The chain is built from TRBV9 and TRBJ2-3; TRBD1 matches at 7 bases. The V gene end was trimmed by 4 bases and the J gene end by 0 bases; junction bases not matched to a gene: 5. CDR1 is SGDLS, CDR2 YYNGEE, per germline. The CDR3 sequence is 15 residues long.

This clonotype is medium-sized in the sample. V gene TRBV6-1 combines with J gene TRBJ2-3, with D perhaps matching TRBD1 or TRBD2 (5 bases each). The CDR3 contains 14 residues. V shed 1 base and J shed 4 bases, with 9 bases lying between them. The germline V gene has CDR1 MNHNS and CDR2 SASEGT. The DNA for the CDR3 is TGTGCCAGCAGTGAAGGGGACGGACCAGATACGCAGTATTTT. Translated, it gives CASSEGDGPDTQYF.

The table lists this clonotype with many counts. The DNA for the CDR3 is TGTGCCAGCAGCTTGGTGGGCTACACCTTC. Encoded protein: CASSLVGYTF. This sequence joins TRBV5-8 and TRBJ1-2, with D unclear. The CDR3 has 10 residues. CDR1 is SGHTS and CDR2 is YDEGEE in the germline V gene. V was shortened by 0 bases and J by 8 bases, with 2 bases between the two germline ends.

This clonotype was picked up many times. The chain combines TRBV20-1 with TRBJ2-2, with 7 nucleotides matching TRBD2. Looked up from germline, CDR1 is DFQATT and CDR2 is SNEGSKA (reference sequence). The CDR3 runs 16 residues. The ends lost 3 bases at V and 1 base at J; junction bases unmatched: 8. This CDR3 reads CSASRLERGNTGELFF. The CDR3, as DNA: TGCAGTGCTAGTAGGCTAGAGCGGGGGAACACCGGGGAGCTGTTTTTT.

In its sample, this clonotype was seen many times. The chain recombines TRBV20-1 with TRBJ2-4; 10 positions match TRBD2. V shed 2 bases, J shed 3 bases, and the junction held 10 bases outside the gene matches. The germline V gene encodes CDR1 DFQATT and CDR2 SNEGSKA (reference sequence). The CDR3 extends over 17 amino acids. The CDR3 reads CSARRLAGAINKNIQYF. DNA of the CDR3: TGCAGTGCTAGACGGCTAGCGGGAGCTATAAACAAAAACATTCAGTACTTC.

By share, this clonotype counts as medium-sized. The rearrangement joins TRBV7-6 to TRBJ2-3; TRBD2 matches 10 bases. CDR1 is SGHVS, CDR2 FNYEAQ, per germline. The CDR3 extends over 15 amino acids. V lost 4 bases, J lost 5 bases, and 6 bases stayed unmatched. The CDR3: CASSSLAGGLDTQYF. CDR3 bases: TGTGCCAGCAGCTCGTTAGCGGGGGGTCTAGATACGCAGTATTTT.

This clonotype was picked up many times. The chain joins TRBV19 to TRBJ2-5; 7 nucleotides align to TRBD1. This CDR3 has 13 amino acids. Trimming took 8 bases from V and 4 from J; bases not matched to a gene: 7. Germline assignment: CDR1 LNHDA and CDR2 SQIVND (reference sequence). The CDR3: CASATGTIETQYF. The CDR3 DNA follows: TGTGCCAGTGCGACAGGGACGATAGAGACCCAGTACTTC.

This clonotype was counted between two and nine times. The rearrangement links TRBV6-5 to TRBJ2-5; 9 bases match TRBD2. The trim removed 3 bases at V and 7 bases at J, leaving 12 bases unmatched. The CDR3 consists of 16 residues. The germline V gene encodes CDR1 MNHEY and CDR2 SVGAGI. The CDR3 nucleotides are TGTGCCAGCAGTTATACAGCCAGCGGGGGGAGTGGGACCCAGTACTTC. Its protein is CASSYTASGGSGTQYF.

This clonotype was picked up one time. This chain joins TRBV5-1 and TRBJ2-2; 10 bases map to TRBD2. Looked up from germline, CDR1 is SGHRS and CDR2 is YFSETQ. V gave up 4 bases and J gave up 1 base; unmatched junction bases: 4. The CDR3 is made up of 16 amino acids. The CDR3 reads CASSALAGGNTGELFF. The CDR3, as DNA: TGCGCCAGCAGCGCTTTAGCGGGGGGGAACACCGGGGAGCTGTTTTTT.

The J gene is TRBJ1-2, the V gene TRBV12-3 or TRBV12-4, with D uncertain. V shed 5 bases and J shed 4 bases, with 11 bases lying between them. This CDR3 is built from 13 residues. CDR3 sequence (DNA): TGTGCCAGCAGTCCTGAACTGGTCTATGGCTACACCTTC. Amino acid sequence: CASSPELVYGYTF.